The 27 T cell receptor beta chains in this list originate from one sample, sequenced in a study of cytomegalovirus exposure and HLA in healthy donors. 60 Vbeta and 13 Jbeta primers were used in PCR. Method: immunoSEQ multiplex PCR; TCRdb's copy keeps in-frame clones and lacks some. This table has about 210,000 clones, approximately 86% appearing once. The material sequenced was PBMCs. These receptors originate from a boy aged 2 to 10 in good health and CMV-seronegative.

The chain has TRBV5-1 and TRBJ2-7; 8 nucleotides align to TRBD2. The CDR3 is made up of 15 amino acids. Losses at the gene ends were 1 base for V and 2 bases for J; bases not matched to a gene: 5. Germline V lookup: CDR1 SGHRS, CDR2 YFSETQ. This CDR3 is CASSLSLAAAYEQYF. The CDR3 DNA follows: TGCGCCAGCAGCTTGTCACTAGCGGCCGCCTACGAGCAGTACTTC.

The chain joins TRBV15 to TRBJ2-7; TRBD2 agrees at 10 bases. Germline-derived CDR1 and CDR2 are LNHNV and YYDKDF (reference sequence). There are 15 residues in the CDR3. With 2 bases clipped from V and 3 bases from J, the junction kept 4 bases outside the gene matches. The CDR3, as DNA: TGTGCCACCAGCAGATCCCGGACTAGCGGCTACGAGCAGTACTTC. Residues: CATSRSRTSGYEQYF.

This sequence joins TRBV28 and TRBJ1-5, with D unresolved. This CDR3 has 14 amino acids. The germline V gene encodes CDR1 MDHEN and CDR2 SYDVKM. V lost 4 bases and J lost 4, with 11 bases in between. The CDR3, as DNA: TGTGCCAGCAGTTCGGGAGCTACTAATCAGCCCCAGCATTTT. Its translation is CASSSGATNQPQHF.

This clone came up once. CDR3 sequence reads: CASSQEGGETQYF. Written as DNA, the CDR3 is TGTGCCAGCAGCCAAGAGGGCGGCGAGACCCAGTACTTC. V gene TRBV16 combines with J gene TRBJ2-5; tentatively, D is TRBD2 (5 bases). Germline CDR1 and CDR2: KGHSY and FQNENV. V lost 2 bases and J 5 bases, leaving 9 bases between the germline ends. The CDR3 is made up of 13 amino acids.

Only one count was recorded for this clone. J is TRBJ2-1 and V is TRBV5-1; 8 nucleotides match TRBD1. The J segment lost 6 bases and the V segment lost 4 bases, leaving 9 bases of the junction unmatched. The CDR3 extends over 15 amino acids. From germline, CDR1 is SGHRS and CDR2 YFSETQ. Here the CDR3 reads CASSPKRTGGNEQFF. In DNA, the CDR3 is TGCGCCAGCAGCCCTAAGAGAACAGGGGGCAATGAGCAGTTCTTC.

This sequence joins TRBV9 and TRBJ1-1; no definite D call. The CDR3 has 13 residues. In germline, CDR1 is SGDLS, CDR2 YYNGEE. The V end was cut by 0 bases, the J end by 4 bases, with 7 bases between. The CDR3 nucleotides are TGTGCCAGCAGCGTAGATCGGTTCACTGAAGCTTTCTTT. Translating it yields CASSVDRFTEAFF.

Remarks on this clone: The sample contains more than one DNA sequence encoding this CDR3. The genes are TRBV30 and TRBJ1-5; possibly TRBD1 for D (5 bases). Trimming cost V 2 bases and J 2 bases, with 10 bases left between them. The germline V gene has CDR1 GTSNPN and CDR2 SVGIG (reference sequence). There are 14 residues in the CDR3. As DNA, the CDR3 is TGTGCCTGGAGTTTAGCGGGGGGCAATCAGCCCCAGCATTTT. This gives the protein CAWSLAGGNQPQHF.

V gene TRBV4-1 combines with J gene TRBJ2-1, with TRBD2 identical over 8 bases. The germline CDR1 and CDR2 sequences are MGHRA and YSYEKL. V trimming: 1 base; J trimming: 7 bases; junction bases outside the gene matches: 6. The CDR3 consists of 15 residues. CDR3 sequence reads: CASSQASGSRNEQFF. The CDR3 DNA reads as TGCGCCAGCAGCCAAGCCAGCGGGAGTAGGAATGAGCAGTTCTTC.

The chain employs TRBV13 and TRBJ2-5; 8 nucleotides line up with TRBD2. CDR1 PRHDT and CDR2 FYEKMQ come from the germline V gene (reference sequence). This CDR3 region has 15 residues. V lost 3 bases to trimming and J lost 3 bases; unmatched junction nucleotides: 6. CDR3 nucleotides: TGTGCCAGCAGCTTCTTTAGCGGGGCGAAAGAGACCCAGTACTTC. Amino acid sequence: CASSFFSGAKETQYF.

This chain joins TRBV30 and TRBJ2-3, with D possibly matching TRBD1 (6 bases). CDR3 length: 13 amino acids. Germline V gene lookup returns CDR1 GTSNPN and CDR2 SVGIG (reference sequence). V lost 0 bases to trimming and J lost 4 bases, with 8 bases between them. The CDR3: CAWSVQGADTQYF. The CDR3 nucleotides read TGTGCCTGGAGTGTACAGGGCGCAGATACGCAGTATTTT.

The CDR3 loop reads CASSSQIGGRGDEQFF. In DNA, the CDR3 is TGTGCCAGCAGCTCACAAATAGGGGGCAGGGGCGATGAGCAGTTCTTC. The chain carries TRBV7-3 and TRBJ2-1, with TRBD1 matching 7 bases. Germline trimming cut 4 bases from V and 8 bases from J; bases unmatched to any gene: 14. The germline V gene has CDR1 SGHTA and CDR2 FQGTGA. The CDR3 is 16 residues long.

V is TRBV28 and J is TRBJ2-1, with 14 bases aligning to TRBD2. This CDR3 is 16 amino acids long. Per germline, CDR1 MDHEN and CDR2 SYDVKM. The ends lost 2 bases at V and 9 bases at J; junction bases unmatched: 6. The CDR3, as DNA: TGTGCCAGCAGTTTACTGGGGACTAGCGGGAGAGGTGAGCAGTTCTTC. Translation: CASSLLGTSGRGEQFF.

The chain couples TRBV6-5 to TRBJ1-2; possible D gene TRBD1, 6 bases. Trimming shortened V by 8 bases and J by 2 bases, and 9 bases separated the two germline ends. Per the germline V gene, CDR1 is MNHEY and CDR2 is SVGAGI. This CDR3 is 12 amino acids long. DNA for the CDR3: TGTGCCAGCCGAACAGGGAACTATGGCTACACCTTC. It codes for CASRTGNYGYTF.

CDR3 amino acids: CACAEDRGGNEQFF. For the CDR3, the DNA is TGTGCCTGCGCCGAGGACAGGGGGGGCAATGAGCAGTTCTTC. V is TRBV30 and J is TRBJ2-1; 10 bases map to TRBD1. There are 14 residues in the CDR3. With V trimmed by 6 bases and J by 6 bases, 8 bases remained unmatched. Per the germline V gene, CDR1 is GTSNPN and CDR2 is SVGIG (reference sequence). The whole variable domain, filled in from reference TRBV30 and TRBJ2-1, reads SQTIHQWPATLVQPVGSPLSLECTVEGTSNPNLYWYRQAAGRGLQLLFYSVGIGQISSEVPQNLSASRPQDRQFILSSKKLLLSDSGFYLCACAEDRGGNEQFFGPGTRLTVL.

CDR3 amino acids: CASREATVQGKNTF. CDR3 nucleotides: TGCGCCAGCAGGGAAGCCACGGTTCAGGGGAAAAACACCTTC. The J gene is TRBJ1-2, the V gene TRBV10-1; the D gene is possibly TRBD1 (6 bases). The CDR3 is 14 residues long. Trimming took 6 bases from V and 12 from J, leaving 23 bases between them. Germline CDR1 WNHNN, CDR2 SYGVQD (reference sequence).

V usage is TRBV27 and J usage is TRBJ1-2; tentative D call: TRBD1 (5 bases). Germline V gives CDR1 MNHEY, CDR2 SMNVEV (reference sequence). The CDR3 runs to 15 residues. The germline V and J ends were trimmed by 2 bases and 0 bases, with 10 bases remaining between them. CDR3 in DNA: TGTGCCAGCAGTTTAAACGACAGCCCTAACTATGGCTACACCTTC. Its translation: CASSLNDSPNYGYTF.

This chain connects TRBV4-2 to TRBJ2-4; 9 bases line up with TRBD1. The germline V gene encodes CDR1 LGHNA and CDR2 YNFKEQ. This CDR3 comprises 15 residues. Trimming removed 7 bases from V and 4 bases from J; junction bases left unmatched: 8. In DNA, the CDR3 is TGTGCCAGCACCACTCTAGACAGGGGGAAAAACATTCAGTACTTC. This sequence encodes CASTTLDRGKNIQYF.

The genes are TRBV27 and TRBJ1-6, with D possibly being TRBD1 (5 bases). Germline lookup yields CDR1 MNHEY and CDR2 SMNVEV (reference sequence). V gave up 1 base and J gave up 8 bases, with 15 bases separating them. This CDR3 has 16 residues. CDR3 coding DNA: TGTGCCAGCAGTTTATTGCAGGGATTGGGTCATTCACCCCTCCACTTT. Translation: CASSLLQGLGHSPLHF.

V gene TRBV30 combines with J gene TRBJ2-7; D possibly corresponds to TRBD2 (5 bases). The V end was cut by 2 bases, the J end by 7 bases, with 15 bases between. Germline CDR1 is GTSNPN and CDR2 is SVGIG (reference sequence). This CDR3 is built from 13 residues. CDR3 sequence (DNA): TGTGCCTGGAGTTCGACGGTCTCGGGGGAGCAGTACTTC. Protein product: CAWSSTVSGEQYF.

The gene calls are TRBV7-9 and TRBJ1-4, with D tentatively TRBD1 (5 bases). The CDR3 length is 14 residues. In germline, CDR1 is SEHNR, CDR2 FQNEAQ (reference sequence). V was trimmed by 1 base and J by 7 bases, leaving 10 bases between them. The CDR3: CASSLVGQGEKLFF. The DNA for the CDR3 is TGTGCCAGCAGCTTAGTGGGCCAGGGTGAAAAACTGTTTTTT. Filled out from reference TRBV7-9 and TRBJ1-4, the complete variable domain reads DTGVSQNPRHKITKRGQNVTFRCDPISEHNRLYWYRQTLGQGPEFLTYFQNEAQLEKSRLLSDRFSAERPKGSFSTLEIQRTEQGDSAMYLCASSLVGQGEKLFFGSGTQLSVL.

The CDR3 sequence is CASSPGGNSYNEQFF. CDR3 coding DNA: TGTGCCAGCAGCCCCGGAGGTAACTCCTACAATGAGCAGTTCTTC. The chain employs TRBV5-6 and TRBJ2-1, with TRBD2 as a possible D gene (5 bases). Trimming took 4 bases from V and 0 from J, leaving 11 bases between them. There are 15 residues in the CDR3. From germline, CDR1 is SGHDT and CDR2 YYEEEE.

The chain is built from TRBV6-1 and TRBJ2-1; D is ambiguous. This CDR3 has 13 residues. Trimming pared 8 bases from V and 5 bases from J, leaving 13 bases between. Germline CDR1 is MNHNS and CDR2 is SASEGT. CDR3 loop: CASEKSTHNEQFF. The CDR3 DNA is TGTGCCAGCGAAAAGTCAACTCACAATGAGCAGTTCTTC.

This rearrangement joins TRBV7-6 to TRBJ2-7; possible D gene TRBD1, 5 bases. The CDR3 length is 14 residues. Per the germline V gene, CDR1 is SGHVS and CDR2 is FNYEAQ. Trimming left V 5 bases short and J 5 bases short, with 16 bases between. This CDR3 is CASSLMQGTHEQYF. CDR3 coding DNA: TGTGCCAGCAGCCTCATGCAGGGAACCCACGAGCAGTACTTC.

This chain uses TRBV11-2 with TRBJ2-7; D may be TRBD1 (6 bases). This CDR3 has 14 amino acids. Germline V gene lookup returns CDR1 SGHAT and CDR2 FQNNGV. The ends were cut back, 3 bases at V and 2 bases at J, with 11 bases in the middle. CDR3: CASSFGAGAYEQYF. CDR3 DNA sequence: TGTGCCAGCAGCTTTGGAGCAGGGGCCTACGAGCAGTACTTC.

In the case of this clone: Other DNA sequences of this sample code for an identical CDR3. CDR3 amino acids: CASSLEREAFF. The CDR3 coding sequence is TGTGCCAGCAGCTTGGAGCGGGAAGCTTTCTTT. The chain is built from TRBV5-5 and TRBJ1-1, with D uncertain. The CDR3 totals 11 residues. V lost 0 bases to trimming and J lost 8 bases, with 5 bases between them. CDR1 and CDR2 (germline): SGHKS, YYEKEE (reference sequence).

The rearrangement links TRBV5-6 to TRBJ2-1, with TRBD2 as a possible D gene (6 bases). The CDR3 length is 14 residues. In germline, CDR1 is SGHDT, CDR2 YYEEEE. Trimming removed 4 bases from V and 8 bases from J, with 16 bases in between. The CDR3 DNA reads TGTGCCAGCAGCCAAGGGGACTTATCCTATGAGCAGTTCTTC. Translated, it gives CASSQGDLSYEQFF.

This clone came up a few times. This sequence joins TRBV5-6 and TRBJ2-7, with 8 nucleotides matching TRBD1. V trimming: 4 bases; J trimming: 7 bases; junction bases outside the gene matches: 7. This CDR3 is 13 amino acids long. Per germline, CDR1 SGHDT and CDR2 YYEEEE. CDR3 sequence: CASSRQGAREQYF. CDR3 in DNA: TGTGCCAGCAGCCGGCAGGGGGCGAGGGAGCAGTACTTC. The full variable domain, with the rest looked up from reference TRBV5-6 and TRBJ2-7, is DAGVTQSPTHLIKTRGQQVTLRCSPKSGHDTVSWYQQALGQGPQFIFQYYEEEERQRGNFPDRFSGHQFPNYSSELNVNALLLGDSALYLCASSRQGAREQYFGPGTRLTVT.